These 6 T cell receptor beta chains came from one sample sequenced in a study of CD4 T cells in relation to SARS-CoV-2 and coronaviruses. Sequencing was performed with immunoSEQ multiplex PCR; in TCRdb, only in-frame clones are kept and a portion is missing. This table holds about 43,000 clones, almost 85% found once. No antigen is known for these receptors. The specimen sequenced was naive CD4+ T cells from PBMCs, cultured in vitro. As to subset: naive CD4+ T cells isolated by negative enrichment. The receptor set was obtained from an adult with COVID-19.

This clone was detected once. The V call is TRBV10-1, the J call TRBJ1-4; D ambiguous. In germline, CDR1 is WNHNN, CDR2 SYGVQD (reference sequence). V shed 6 bases and J shed 1 base, with 9 bases lying between them. The CDR3 consists of 14 residues. The CDR3 nucleotides are TGCGCCAGCAGCAAAGGTGGAACTAATGAAAAACTGTTTTTT. This gives the protein CASSKGGTNEKLFF.

The gene calls are TRBV19 and TRBJ2-7, with TRBD1 matching over 8 bases. The CDR3 is 15 residues long. Germline CDR1 and CDR2: LNHDA and SQIVND (reference sequence). V was clipped by 4 bases and J by 2 bases; unmatched bases: 7. As DNA, the CDR3 is TGTGCCAGTAGTACCTTCGACAGGGGCCCCTACGAGCAGTACTTC. Translation gives CASSTFDRGPYEQYF.

This clone was recorded only once. The V call is TRBV28, the J call TRBJ2-6; possibly TRBD1 or TRBD2 for D (5 bases each). This CDR3 has 16 amino acids. V was clipped by 3 bases and J by 1 base, with 10 bases between them. Germline V gene data show CDR1 as MDHEN and CDR2 as SYDVKM. The CDR3 here is CASSFGAQSGANVLTF. CDR3 sequence (DNA): TGTGCCAGCAGTTTCGGGGCCCAATCTGGGGCCAACGTCCTGACTTTC. The variable domain in full, completed from reference TRBV28 and TRBJ2-6, reads DVKVTQSSRYLVKRTGEKVFLECVQDMDHENMFWYRQDPGLGLRLIYFSYDVKMKEKGDIPEGYSVSREKKERFSLILESASTNQTSMYLCASSFGAQSGANVLTFGAGSRLTVL.

The chain carries TRBV18 and TRBJ1-2; 12 positions agree with TRBD1. The CDR3 spans 16 residues. V was clipped by 6 bases and J by 8 bases; unmatched bases: 13. Germline V gives CDR1 KGHSH, CDR2 LQKENI. The CDR3 here is CASSSTPGQGARGYTF. CDR3 in DNA: TGTGCCAGCTCGTCCACCCCGGGACAGGGGGCGAGGGGCTACACCTTC.

The chain links TRBV10-3 to TRBJ2-1; 10 positions agree with TRBD2. Germline V gene data show CDR1 as ENHRY and CDR2 as SYGVKD. Trimming at V came to 6 bases and at J to 0 bases, leaving 8 bases not matched to a gene. The CDR3 has 17 amino acids. In DNA, the CDR3 is TGTGCCATCAGAACCAACGGACTAGCGGACTCCTACAATGAGCAGTTCTTC. This translates into CAIRTNGLADSYNEQFF.

The chain uses TRBV7-9 and TRBJ2-7, with TRBD2 identical over 12 bases. The ends lost 4 bases at V and 4 bases at J; junction bases unmatched: 11. The length of the CDR3 is 17 residues. The germline CDR1 and CDR2 sequences are SEHNR and FQNEAQ (reference sequence). The CDR3 region has the DNA TGTGCCAGCAGCTCCCCACCTAGCGGGAGGGTTTCGTACGAGCAGTACTTC. This translates into CASSSPPSGRVSYEQYF. Full variable domain (outside the CDR3, taken from reference TRBV7-9 and TRBJ2-7): DTGVSQNPRHKITKRGQNVTFRCDPISEHNRLYWYRQTLGQGPEFLTYFQNEAQLEKSRLLSDRFSAERPKGSFSTLEIQRTEQGDSAMYLCASSSPPSGRVSYEQYFGPGTRLTVT.